A selection of T cell receptor beta chains follows, all from one sample in a study of beta chain features in type 1 diabetes. Assay used: immunoSEQ multiplex PCR; TCRdb lists only in-frame clones, some missing. The data show roughly 160,000 clones, around 8.4% seen once. Sample: central memory CD4+ T cells from blood. All receptors come from a woman between 18 and 29 years old with type 1 diabetes. The CDR3 runs from the conserved cysteine through the conserved F or W. The D gene is left open where the match is weak. Size values are once, few and many counts, or a class for expanded clones, and some rows have none.

abundance | d_gene | j_gene | v_gene | CDR3aa | CDR3nt
few | TRBD2 | TRBJ2-2 | TRBV5-1 | CASSPLAVNTGELFF | TGCGCCAGCAGCCCACTAGCGGTGAACACCGGGGAGCTGTTTTTT
NA | TRBD2 | TRBJ2-1 | TRBV9 | CASSVAPGGRAHEQFF | TGTGCCAGCAGCGTCGCTCCCGGCGGGAGGGCCCATGAGCAGTTCTTC
NA | NA | TRBJ1-4 | TRBV2 | CASSEGGVLRGNEKLFF | TGTGCCAGCAGTGAAGGGGGGGTTCTACGAGGGAATGAAAAACTGTTTTTT
few | TRBD1 | TRBJ1-1 | TRBV29-1 | CSVVYGTGNTEAFF | TGCAGCGTTGTATATGGGACAGGGAACACTGAAGCTTTCTTT
few | NA | TRBJ2-7 | TRBV25-1 | CATGESGAYEQYF | TGTGCCACGGGCGAGTCGGGAGCCTACGAGCAGTACTTC
few | NA | TRBJ1-1 | TRBV14 | CASSQASGNTEAFF | TGTGCCAGCAGCCAAGCCTCAGGGAACACTGAAGCTTTCTTT
NA | NA | TRBJ2-3 | TRBV5-1 | CASSFLATTTDTQYF | TGCGCCAGCAGCTTTCTAGCGACGACCACAGATACGCAGTATTTT
NA | TRBD2 | TRBJ2-1 | TRBV9 | CASSVEGSGGNNEQFF | TGTGCCAGCAGCGTAGAGGGTAGCGGGGGAAACAATGAGCAGTTCTTC
many | TRBD2 | TRBJ2-3 | TRBV27 | CASSTRLAGVADTQYF | TGTGCCAGCAGTACTCGACTAGCGGGAGTGGCAGATACGCAGTATTTT
NA | NA | TRBJ2-2 | TRBV11-2 | CASSLRGGLAANTGELFF | TGTGCCAGCAGCTTAAGGGGGGGGCTAGCGGCGAACACCGGGGAGCTGTTTTTT
few | TRBD1 | TRBJ2-3 | TRBV9 | CASSLRQGPDTQYF | TGTGCCAGCAGCCTCCGACAGGGGCCAGATACGCAGTATTTT
few | NA | TRBJ2-3 | TRBV5-1 | CASSPTGSTDTQYF | TGCGCCAGCAGCCCCACCGGGAGCACAGATACGCAGTATTTT
NA | TRBD1 | TRBJ2-5 | TRBV5-8 | CASSARGGLRETQYF | TGTGCCAGCAGCGCCCGAGGGGGCCTTCGGGAGACCCAGTACTTC
few | TRBD2 | TRBJ2-1 | TRBV7-9 | CASSRQPGLAYNEQFF | TGTGCCAGCAGCCGCCAGCCGGGACTAGCCTACAATGAGCAGTTCTTC
NA | TRBD2 | TRBJ2-1 | TRBV5-4 | CASNRESPGGPGKEQFF | TGTGCCAGCAACCGTGAGTCTCCGGGGGGGCCTGGCAAAGAGCAGTTCTTC
NA | NA | TRBJ2-5 | TRBV4-3 | CASSQDNAEGVTQYF | TGCGCCAGCAGCCAAGATAACGCCGAGGGGGTGACCCAGTACTTC
NA | TRBD1 | TRBJ2-7 | TRBV19 | CASSLPGQETYEQYF | TGTGCCAGTAGTTTACCGGGACAGGAAACCTACGAGCAGTACTTC
NA | TRBD1 | TRBJ1-2 | TRBV28 | CASSPTLTGRDGYTF | TGTGCCAGCAGTCCAACCCTGACAGGGCGAGATGGCTACACCTTC
medium-sized | TRBD1 | TRBJ2-7 | TRBV25-1 | CASRRTGVGEQYF | TGTGCCAGCAGGAGGACAGGGGTGGGGGAGCAGTACTTC
NA | NA | TRBJ1-1 | TRBV7-2 | CASSLSGSYPGEAFF | TGTGCCAGCAGCTTAAGCGGTAGCTACCCGGGAGAAGCTTTCTTT
few | TRBD1 | TRBJ1-1 | TRBV20-1 | CSAGQGIAFF | TGCAGTGCTGGACAGGGAATAGCTTTCTTT
NA | TRBD1 | TRBJ2-7 | TRBV4-3 | CASSHYTGTGAYEQYF | TGCGCCAGCAGCCACTATACCGGGACAGGGGCTTACGAGCAGTACTTC
few | TRBD2 | TRBJ2-5 | TRBV2 | CASSESSGAIETQYF | TGTGCCAGCAGTGAATCTAGCGGGGCTATAGAGACCCAGTACTTC
few | NA | TRBJ2-1 | TRBV4-3 | CASSQDTSSYNEQFF | TGCGCCAGCAGCCAAGATACTAGCTCCTACAATGAGCAGTTCTTC
NA | TRBD1 | TRBJ1-2 | TRBV5-1 | CATRTGNYGYTF | TGCGCCACCCGGACAGGGAACTATGGCTACACCTTC
NA | NA | TRBJ2-5 | TRBV9 | CASSPEGETQYF | TGTGCCAGCAGCCCAGAGGGAGAGACCCAGTACTTC
NA | NA | TRBJ1-5 | TRBV25-1 | CASSEPDRVAGQPQHF | TGTGCCAGCAGTGAACCCGATAGGGTAGCGGGTCAGCCCCAGCATTTT
NA | TRBD1 | TRBJ1-1 | TRBV5-1 | CASSLANRGNTEAFF | TGCGCCAGCAGCTTGGCCAACAGGGGGAACACTGAAGCTTTCTTT
few | TRBD1 | TRBJ2-3 | TRBV7-3 | CASSLGTGTDTQYF | TGTGCCAGCAGTTTGGGGACAGGAACAGATACGCAGTATTTT
many | NA | TRBJ2-5 | TRBV29-1 | CSADQETQYF | TGCAGCGCCGATCAGGAGACCCAGTACTTC
few | NA | TRBJ2-4 | TRBV6-6 | CASLDGNEKNIQYF | TGTGCCAGTCTTGACGGGAATGAGAAAAACATTCAGTACTTC
NA | TRBD1 | TRBJ2-7 | TRBV6-6 | CATSGTGLGEQYF | TGTGCCACCTCCGGGACAGGGTTGGGAGAGCAGTACTTC
few | NA | TRBJ2-5 | TRBV11-3 | CASSLGLVPYQETQYF | TGTGCCAGCAGCTTGGGGCTAGTCCCGTACCAAGAGACCCAGTACTTC
few | NA | TRBJ2-4 | TRBV5-1 | CASSLDGTGNIQYF | TGCGCCAGCAGCTTGGACGGCACAGGGAACATTCAGTACTTC
few | TRBD2 | TRBJ2-1 | TRBV11-3 | CASSLAAGGPSSYNEQFF | TGTGCCAGCAGCTTGGCAGCGGGAGGGCCGTCCTCCTACAATGAGCAGTTCTTC
many | TRBD1 | TRBJ2-3 | TRBV15 | CATSEDSGQGFTDTQYF | TGTGCCACCTCAGAAGACTCGGGACAGGGCTTCACAGATACGCAGTATTTT
NA | TRBD1 | TRBJ2-4 | TRBV6-6 | CASSPGGENIQYF | TGTGCCAGCAGTCCAGGGGGCGAAAACATTCAGTACTTC
NA | TRBD1 | TRBJ1-6 | TRBV15 | CATGPGQEYSPLHF | TGTGCCACCGGCCCGGGACAGGAATATTCACCCCTCCACTTT
many | TRBD1 | TRBJ2-5 | TRBV7-9 | CASSRSAGQGKETQYF | TGTGCCAGCAGCCGTTCGGCCGGACAGGGGAAGGAGACCCAGTACTTC
NA | NA | TRBJ2-5 | TRBV11-3 | CASSLAQRPQETQYF | TGTGCCAGCAGCTTAGCCCAGCGGCCTCAAGAGACCCAGTACTTC
few | NA | TRBJ2-1 | TRBV21-1 | CASRRLAGGWDNEQFF | TGTGCCAGCAGACGACTAGCGGGAGGGTGGGACAATGAGCAGTTCTTC